This paragraph reports one T cell receptor (beta chain). Its specificity is unknown. Trimming took 4 bases from V and 2 from J, leaving 12 bases between them. The V gene's germline CDR1 is SQVTM and CDR2 ANQGSEA. CDR3 length: 13 amino acids. Every subset's genomic DNA went evenly onto several immunoSEQ plates. TCRdb keeps only in-frame clones here, not all; method: immunoSEQ multiplex PCR. The table lists 110,000 or so clones, around 71% of them singletons. Every donor was a Caucasian adult from Nashville, Tennessee. This entry comes from a study of shared clonotypes between healthy human individuals. Regarding the study as a whole: Of the naive CD4 clonotypes, roughly 5% were shared across a few donors.

V is TRBV29-1 and J is TRBJ2-7, with D possibly being TRBD2 (6 bases). Source material: memory CD8+ T cells sorted from blood. Subset described: CD45RO+ cells pooled with CCR7-negative TemRA cells. This TCR was recovered from a woman aged 30 to 39 in good health. CDR3 amino acids: CSVASREPYEQYF. The CDR3 DNA reads as TGCAGCGTTGCTTCCCGGGAGCCCTACGAGCAGTACTTC.